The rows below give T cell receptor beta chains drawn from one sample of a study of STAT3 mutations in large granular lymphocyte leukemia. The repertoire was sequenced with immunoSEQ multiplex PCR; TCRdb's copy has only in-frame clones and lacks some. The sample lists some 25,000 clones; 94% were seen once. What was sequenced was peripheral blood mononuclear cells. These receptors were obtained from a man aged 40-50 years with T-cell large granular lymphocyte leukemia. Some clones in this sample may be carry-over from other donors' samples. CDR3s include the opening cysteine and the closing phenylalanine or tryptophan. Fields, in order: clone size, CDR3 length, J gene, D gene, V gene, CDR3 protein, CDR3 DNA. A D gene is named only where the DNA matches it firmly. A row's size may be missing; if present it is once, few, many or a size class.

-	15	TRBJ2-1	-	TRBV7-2	CASSLGGAPSDEQFF	TGTGCCAGCAGCTTAGGGGGGGCCCCCTCGGATGAGCAGTTCTTC
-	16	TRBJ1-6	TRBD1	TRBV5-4	CASSWTGRGDNSPLHF	TGTGCCAGCAGCTGGACAGGGAGAGGTGATAATTCACCCCTCCACTTT
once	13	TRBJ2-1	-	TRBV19	CASSTGGPDEQFF	TGTGCCAGTAGTACCGGAGGGCCGGATGAGCAGTTCTTC
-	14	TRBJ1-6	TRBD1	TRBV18	CASSPRDRNSPLHF	TGTGCCAGCTCACCTCGGGACAGAAATTCACCCCTCCACTTT
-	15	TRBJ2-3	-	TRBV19	CASSIGGVSGDTQYF	TGTGCCAGTAGTATAGGAGGGGTGTCTGGGGATACGCAGTATTTT
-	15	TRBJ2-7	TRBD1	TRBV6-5	CASSYSTGGSYEQYF	TGTGCCAGCAGTTACTCCACAGGGGGTAGCTACGAGCAGTACTTC
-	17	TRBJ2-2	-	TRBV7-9	CASSRLLDSANTGELFF	TGTGCCAGCAGCCGACTCTTGGACAGTGCTAACACCGGGGAGCTGTTTTTT
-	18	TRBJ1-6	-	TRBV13	CASSLVGGPLSYNSPLHF	TGTGCCAGCAGCTTAGTGGGTGGACCCCTCTCCTATAATTCACCCCTCCACTTT
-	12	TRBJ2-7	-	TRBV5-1	CASSPHRDEQYF	TGCGCCAGCAGCCCCCACAGGGACGAGCAGTACTTC
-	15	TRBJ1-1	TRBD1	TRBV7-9	CASTVGGQSNTEAFF	TGTGCCAGCACCGTGGGGGGACAGTCGAACACTGAAGCTTTCTTT
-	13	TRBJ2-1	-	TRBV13	CASSDGAANEQFF	TGTGCCAGCAGCGACGGAGCTGCCAATGAGCAGTTCTTC
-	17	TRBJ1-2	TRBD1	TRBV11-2	CASSLAPRQGGIYGYTF	TGTGCCAGCAGCTTAGCCCCGAGGCAGGGGGGTATCTATGGCTACACCTTC
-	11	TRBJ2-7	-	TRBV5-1	CASRLGREQYF	TGCGCCAGCAGATTAGGCCGCGAGCAGTACTTC
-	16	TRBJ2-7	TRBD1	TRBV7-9	CASSLVRTGNVGEQYF	TGTGCCAGCAGCTTAGTACGGACAGGGAACGTTGGGGAGCAGTACTTC
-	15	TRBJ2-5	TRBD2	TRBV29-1	CSVEGERGGQETQYF	TGCAGCGTTGAGGGGGAGCGGGGAGGGCAAGAGACCCAGTACTTC
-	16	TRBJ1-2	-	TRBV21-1	CASSPHHGRDNYGYTF	TGTGCCAGCAGCCCCCACCACGGACGGGATAACTATGGCTACACCTTC
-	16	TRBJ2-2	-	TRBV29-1	CSVGGRGGVSTGELFF	TGCAGCGTTGGAGGGAGGGGGGGAGTAAGCACCGGGGAGCTGTTTTTT
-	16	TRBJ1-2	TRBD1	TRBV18	CASSPVGQAANYGYTF	TGTGCCAGCTCACCGGTCGGACAGGCTGCTAACTATGGCTACACCTTC
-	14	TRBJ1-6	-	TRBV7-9	CASSLTGGDSPLHF	TGTGCCAGCAGCCTTACAGGAGGGGATTCACCCCTCCACTTT
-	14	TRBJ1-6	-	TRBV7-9	CASRRDFGDSPLHF	TGTGCCAGCAGGCGGGACTTTGGGGATTCACCCCTCCACTTT
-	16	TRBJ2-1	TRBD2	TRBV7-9	CASSLDSGGGYNEQFF	TGTGCCAGCAGCCTCGATAGCGGGGGAGGATACAATGAGCAGTTCTTC